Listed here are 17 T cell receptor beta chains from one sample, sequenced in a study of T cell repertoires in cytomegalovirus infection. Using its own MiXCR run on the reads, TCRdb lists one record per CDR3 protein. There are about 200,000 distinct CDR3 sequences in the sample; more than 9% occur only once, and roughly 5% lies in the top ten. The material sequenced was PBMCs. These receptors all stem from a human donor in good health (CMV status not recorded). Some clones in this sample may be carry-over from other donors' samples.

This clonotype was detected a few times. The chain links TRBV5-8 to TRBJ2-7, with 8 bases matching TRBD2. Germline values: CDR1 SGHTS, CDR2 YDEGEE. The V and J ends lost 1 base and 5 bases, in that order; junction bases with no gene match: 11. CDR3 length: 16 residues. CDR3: CASSLQRGRVGHEQYF. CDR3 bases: TGTGCCAGCAGCTTGCAGCGGGGGCGCGTGGGGCACGAGCAGTACTTC.

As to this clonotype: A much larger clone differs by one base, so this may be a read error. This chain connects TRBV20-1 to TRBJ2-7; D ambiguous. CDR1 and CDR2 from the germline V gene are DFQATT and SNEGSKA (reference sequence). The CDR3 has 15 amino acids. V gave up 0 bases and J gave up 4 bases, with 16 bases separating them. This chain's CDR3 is CSARDLHMSPYEQYF. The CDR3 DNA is TGCAGTGCTAGAGACCTCCATATGAGCCCATACGAGCAGTACTTC.

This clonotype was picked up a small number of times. The CDR3 nucleotides are TGTGCCAGCAGTTCACAGGGGGTTAGGACCTACGAGCAGTACTTC. Translated, it gives CASSSQGVRTYEQYF. The chain joins TRBV28 to TRBJ2-7, with 8 bases matching TRBD1. V lost 4 bases to trimming and J lost 2 bases; unmatched junction nucleotides: 7. Germline values: CDR1 MDHEN, CDR2 SYDVKM. This CDR3 contains 15 residues.

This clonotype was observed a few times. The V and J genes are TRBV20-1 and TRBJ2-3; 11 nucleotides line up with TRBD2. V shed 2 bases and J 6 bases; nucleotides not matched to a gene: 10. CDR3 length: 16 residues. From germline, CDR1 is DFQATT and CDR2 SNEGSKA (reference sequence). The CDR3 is CSARPPTSGSRDTQYF. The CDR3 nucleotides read TGCAGTGCTAGACCACCTACTAGCGGGAGTAGGGATACGCAGTATTTT.

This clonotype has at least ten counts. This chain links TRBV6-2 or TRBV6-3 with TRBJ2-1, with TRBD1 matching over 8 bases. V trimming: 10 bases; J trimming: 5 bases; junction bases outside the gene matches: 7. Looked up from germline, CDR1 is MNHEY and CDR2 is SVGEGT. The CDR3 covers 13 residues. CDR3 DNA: TGTGCCATCCAGGACAGGGTAAACAATGAGCAGTTCTTC. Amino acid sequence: CAIQDRVNNEQFF.

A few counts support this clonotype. The CDR3 here is CASSRNLQGNEQFF. The CDR3 bases are TGCGCCAGCAGCCGGAACCTACAGGGGAACGAGCAGTTCTTC. This chain connects TRBV4-3 to TRBJ2-1; 7 nucleotides match TRBD1. Germline lookup yields CDR1 LGHNA and CDR2 YSLEER. This CDR3 has 14 amino acids. Trimming took 4 bases from V and 10 from J; bases not matched to a gene: 10.

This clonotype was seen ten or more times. CDR3 DNA sequence: TGTGCCAGCAGCTTGGCGCAGGGGGCGTGGACAGATACGCAGTATTTT. It codes for CASSLAQGAWTDTQYF. The J gene is TRBJ2-3, the V gene TRBV5-8; 8 positions agree with TRBD1. Per germline, CDR1 SGHTS and CDR2 YDEGEE. J was trimmed by 3 bases and V by 0 bases; bases with no gene match: 6. The CDR3 extends over 16 amino acids.

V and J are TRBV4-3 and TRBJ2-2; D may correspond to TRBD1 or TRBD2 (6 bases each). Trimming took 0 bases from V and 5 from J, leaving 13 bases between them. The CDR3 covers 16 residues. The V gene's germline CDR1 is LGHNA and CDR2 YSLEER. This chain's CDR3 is CASSQDQTGRTGELFF. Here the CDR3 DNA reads TGCGCCAGCAGCCAAGATCAAACAGGGAGGACCGGGGAGCTGTTTTTT.

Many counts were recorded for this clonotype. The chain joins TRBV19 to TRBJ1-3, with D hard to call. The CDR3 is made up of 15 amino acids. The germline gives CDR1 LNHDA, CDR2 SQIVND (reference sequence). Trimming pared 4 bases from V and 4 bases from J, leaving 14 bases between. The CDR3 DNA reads TGTGCCAGTAGTAACCGGGCAACAGCAGGAAACACCATATATTTT. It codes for CASSNRATAGNTIYF.

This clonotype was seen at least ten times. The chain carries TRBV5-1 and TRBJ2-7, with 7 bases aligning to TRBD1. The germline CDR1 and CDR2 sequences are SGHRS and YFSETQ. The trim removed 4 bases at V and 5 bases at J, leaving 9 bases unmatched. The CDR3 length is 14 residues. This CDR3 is CASSTMGQWNEQYF. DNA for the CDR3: TGCGCCAGCAGCACCATGGGACAGTGGAACGAGCAGTACTTC.

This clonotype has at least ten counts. The CDR3 is CASSLGRQLNQPQHF. CDR3 DNA: TGTGCCAGCAGCTTAGGGAGGCAACTCAATCAGCCCCAGCATTTT. The chain uses TRBV7-2 and TRBJ1-5, with D hard to call. This CDR3 is built from 15 residues. The germline CDR1 and CDR2 sequences are SGHTA and FQGNSA. V was trimmed by 1 base and J by 3 bases, leaving 10 bases between them.

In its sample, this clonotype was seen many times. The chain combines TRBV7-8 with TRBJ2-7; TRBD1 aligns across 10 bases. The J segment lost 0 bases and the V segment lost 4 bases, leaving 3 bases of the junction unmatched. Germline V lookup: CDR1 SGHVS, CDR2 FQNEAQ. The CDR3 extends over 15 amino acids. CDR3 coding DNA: TGTGCCAGCAGCTCCGGGACAGGGGTCTCCTACGAGCAGTACTTC. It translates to CASSSGTGVSYEQYF.

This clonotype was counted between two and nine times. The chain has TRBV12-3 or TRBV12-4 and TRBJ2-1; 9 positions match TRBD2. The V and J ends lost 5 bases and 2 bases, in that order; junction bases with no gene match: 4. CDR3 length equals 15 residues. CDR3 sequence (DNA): TGTGCCAGCAGTGTCGGCGGGAGGGCCTACAATGAGCAGTTCTTC. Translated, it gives CASSVGGRAYNEQFF.

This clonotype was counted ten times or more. CDR3 DNA: TGTGCCAGCAGCCCTCTTTCTAGCGGGAGCTCCTACGAGCAGTACTTC. Protein product: CASSPLSSGSSYEQYF. The V gene is TRBV11-2, the J gene TRBJ2-7, with 10 bases lining up with TRBD2. This CDR3 has 16 amino acids. Germline V lookup: CDR1 SGHAT, CDR2 FQNNGV. The trim removed 5 bases at V and 0 bases at J, leaving 7 bases unmatched.

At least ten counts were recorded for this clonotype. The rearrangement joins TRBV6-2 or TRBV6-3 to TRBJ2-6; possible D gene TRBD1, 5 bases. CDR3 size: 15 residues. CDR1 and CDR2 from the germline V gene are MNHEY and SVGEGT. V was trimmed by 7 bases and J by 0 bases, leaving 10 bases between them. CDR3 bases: TGTGCCAGCACAGGGATGCCCTCTGGGGCCAACGTCCTGACTTTC. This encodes CASTGMPSGANVLTF.

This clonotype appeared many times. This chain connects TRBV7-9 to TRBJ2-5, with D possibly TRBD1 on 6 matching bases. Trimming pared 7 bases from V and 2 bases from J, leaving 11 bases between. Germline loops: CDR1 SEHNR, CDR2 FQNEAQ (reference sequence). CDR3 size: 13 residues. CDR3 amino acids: CASKVQGQETQYF. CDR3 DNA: TGTGCCAGCAAGGTACAGGGTCAAGAGACCCAGTACTTC.

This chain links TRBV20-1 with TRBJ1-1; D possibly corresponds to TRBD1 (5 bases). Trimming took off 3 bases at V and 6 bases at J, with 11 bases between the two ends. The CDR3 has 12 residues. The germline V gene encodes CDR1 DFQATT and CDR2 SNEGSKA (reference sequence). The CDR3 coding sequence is TGCAGTGCTAGTCGGGACCACCCTGAAGCTTTCTTT. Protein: CSASRDHPEAFF.